This TCR beta chain is from a study of somatic mutations in cytotoxic T cells in rheumatoid arthritis. About the study: Peripheral blood samples of more than 25 ml EDTA were taken from patients directly after diagnosis and before treatment. Flow cytometry sorted some V beta antibody-stained T-cell populations to nearly 100% purity, V beta1+ cells among them being sequenced for TCRB. Findings of the study overall: Antigens targeted by the expanded CD8+ clones were unknown. About an eighth of the roughly 60 patients had a largest CD8+ clone above 20% of CD8+ cells.

To note about this clone: What it binds is not known.

Libraries were prepared by immunoSEQ multiplex PCR; TCRdb keeps only in-frame clonotypes and omits some of them. The sample lists 19,000 or so clones, around 81% occurring once. Between the trimmed V and J ends, which lost 2 bases and 4 bases, there was a span of 14 bases. The CDR3 extends over 15 amino acids. The germline V gene encodes CDR1 LNHDA and CDR2 SQIVND (reference sequence). The sequencing sample was made of CD8+ T cells sorted from blood. This clonotype was obtained from a young man with rheumatoid arthritis. The chain couples TRBV19 to TRBJ1-2; D possibly corresponds to TRBD1 (5 bases). In DNA, the CDR3 is TGTGCCAGTAGTATATTGCAGGGTCGGCCCTATGGCTACACCTTC. This gives the protein CASSILQGRPYGYTF.